This T cell receptor (beta chain) originates from a study of graft-versus-host responses after intestinal transplantation. Overall study context: Anti-thymocyte globulin induction preceded about 3 years of tacrolimus and steroid maintenance in all recipients.

The assay was immunoSEQ multiplex PCR, and TCRdb's table has in-frame clones only and misses some. The data hold about 93,000 clones, with approximately 82% observed a single time. Study conclusions and caveats: Across patients carrying graft-donor T cell macrochimerism, allografts held high graft-versus-host to host-versus-graft clonal ratios.

As regards this clone: Its target is unknown.

V lost 5 bases, J lost 6 bases, and 4 bases stayed unmatched. CDR1 is MNHEY, CDR2 SVGAGI, per germline. This CDR3 contains 15 residues. The chain has TRBV6-5 and TRBJ2-1; 13 nucleotides line up with TRBD2. The sequencing used unstimulated CD4+ T cells sorted from spleen or lymph node cells, collected before intestinal transplant. This sequence was found in a human donor who received an intestinal transplant. The CDR3 DNA follows: TGTGCCAGCAGTCTACTAGCGGGAGGGGTCAATGAGCAGTTCTTC. Protein product: CASSLLAGGVNEQFF.